Included here is one T cell receptor (beta chain) sequence, with context. It is likely a read error, because the conserved phenylalanine at the end of the CDR3 is missing. The limits of the CDR3 on the DNA are not certain, so only TCRdb's listed CDR3 is given. In the study's own analysis: From reference gene primer amplification, estimates of nucleated cell counts were derived. Sequenced by immunoSEQ multiplex PCR; TCRdb stores in-frame clones only, minus some. V, J and clone size are those of that table, while D and trimming were read from the DNA. The table includes under 200,000 clones, about four fifths detected once. This sample was included in a study of blood T cell repertoires in COVID-19. Study-level information: The United States, Italy and Spain provided the acute and convalescent COVID-19 samples. Sources were T cells, B-cell-depleted T cells, or PBMCs; the material itself was cDNA or gDNA.

Germline CDR1 is KGHSH and CDR2 is LQKENI. A total of 13 residues make up the CDR3, ends included. The receptor comes from a man aged 18 to 30 with active or convalescent COVID-19. The sample taken for sequencing was peripheral blood. V usage is TRBV18 and J usage is TRBJ1-6; the DNA was not compared with TRBD1, the D call given in the table. CDR3 residues: CASSDQVRQGPMR.